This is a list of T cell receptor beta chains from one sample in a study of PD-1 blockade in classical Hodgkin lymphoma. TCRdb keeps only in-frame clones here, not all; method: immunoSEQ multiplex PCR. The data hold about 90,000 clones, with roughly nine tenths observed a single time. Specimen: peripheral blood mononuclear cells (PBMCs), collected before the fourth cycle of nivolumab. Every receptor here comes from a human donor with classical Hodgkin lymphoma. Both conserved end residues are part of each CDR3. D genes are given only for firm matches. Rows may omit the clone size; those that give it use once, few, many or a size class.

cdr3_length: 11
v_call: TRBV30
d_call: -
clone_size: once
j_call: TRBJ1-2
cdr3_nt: TGTGCCTGGTTCCAGGTCTCTGGCTACACCTTC
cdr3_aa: CAWFQVSGYTF

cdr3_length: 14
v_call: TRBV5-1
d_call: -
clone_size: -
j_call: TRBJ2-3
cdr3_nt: TGCGCCAGCAGCCCCAATACTGATACAGATACGCAGTATTTT
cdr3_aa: CASSPNTDTDTQYF

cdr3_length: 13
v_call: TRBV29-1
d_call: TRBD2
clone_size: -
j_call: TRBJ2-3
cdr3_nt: TGCAGCGTGCCGGGACTAGCGACAGATACGCAGTATTTT
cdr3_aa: CSVPGLATDTQYF

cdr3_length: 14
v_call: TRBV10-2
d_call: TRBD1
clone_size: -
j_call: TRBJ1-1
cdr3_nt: TGCGCCAGCAGTCTTCAGGGGGATAGCACTGAAGCTTTCTTT
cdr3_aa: CASSLQGDSTEAFF

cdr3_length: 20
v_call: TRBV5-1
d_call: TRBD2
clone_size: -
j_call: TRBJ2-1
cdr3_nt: TGCGCCAGCAGCACCCCTAGCGGGGCCTTCCGGCTTAGCTCCTACAATGAGCAGTTCTTC
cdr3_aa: CASSTPSGAFRLSSYNEQFF

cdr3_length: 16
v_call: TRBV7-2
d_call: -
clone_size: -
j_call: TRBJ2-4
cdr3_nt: TGTGCCAGCAGCTTAGAGGTGGATCTAGCCAAAAACATTCAGTACTTC
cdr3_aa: CASSLEVDLAKNIQYF

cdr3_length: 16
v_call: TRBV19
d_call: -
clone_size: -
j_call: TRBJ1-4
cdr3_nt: TGTGCCAGTAGTTATCAGGCCCGTGCAACTAATGAAAAACTGTTTTTT
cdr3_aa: CASSYQARATNEKLFF

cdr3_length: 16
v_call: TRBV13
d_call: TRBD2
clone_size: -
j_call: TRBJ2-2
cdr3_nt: TGTGCCAGCAGCTTAGGCCGGGGGGGCGCGGCCGGGGAGCTGTTTTTT
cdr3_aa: CASSLGRGGAAGELFF

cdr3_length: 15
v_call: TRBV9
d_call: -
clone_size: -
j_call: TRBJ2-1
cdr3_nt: TGTGCCAGCAGCGTAACCGGACCAATTAACAATGAGCAGTTCTTC
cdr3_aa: CASSVTGPINNEQFF

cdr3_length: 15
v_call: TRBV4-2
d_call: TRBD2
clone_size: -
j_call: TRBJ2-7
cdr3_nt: TGTGCCAGCAGCAGCTGGTGGCGGGGGTCCTACGAGCAGTACTTC
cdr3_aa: CASSSWWRGSYEQYF

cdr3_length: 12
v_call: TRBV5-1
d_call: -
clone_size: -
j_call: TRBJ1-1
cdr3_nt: TGCGCCAGCAGCTTGGTTAACACTGAAGCTTTCTTT
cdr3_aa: CASSLVNTEAFF

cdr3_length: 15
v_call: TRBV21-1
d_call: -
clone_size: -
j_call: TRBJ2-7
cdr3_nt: TGTGCCAGCCGAAGCCCACCGAAGTCAGGGAACGAGCAGTACTTC
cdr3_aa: CASRSPPKSGNEQYF

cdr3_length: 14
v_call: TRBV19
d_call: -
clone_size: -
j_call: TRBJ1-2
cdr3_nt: TGTGCCAGTAGTTCTCGGGAAGGGGTCTATGGCTACACCTTC
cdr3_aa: CASSSREGVYGYTF

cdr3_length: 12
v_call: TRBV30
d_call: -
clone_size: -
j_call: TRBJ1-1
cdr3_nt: TGTGCCTGGAGTAGCTGGAACACTGAAGCTTTCTTT
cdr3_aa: CAWSSWNTEAFF

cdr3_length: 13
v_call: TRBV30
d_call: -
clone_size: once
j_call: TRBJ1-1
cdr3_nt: TGTGCCTGGAGTGAGGTGGAGAACACTGAAGCTTTCTTT
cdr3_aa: CAWSEVENTEAFF

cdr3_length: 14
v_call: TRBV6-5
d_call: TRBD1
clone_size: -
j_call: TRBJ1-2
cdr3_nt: TGTGCCAGCAGTCCCACAGGGGATAACTATGGCTACACCTTC
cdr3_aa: CASSPTGDNYGYTF

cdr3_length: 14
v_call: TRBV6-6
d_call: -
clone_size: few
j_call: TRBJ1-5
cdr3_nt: TGTGCCACGAAGGGCAGGGAAAGAAATCAGCCCCAGCATTTT
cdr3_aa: CATKGRERNQPQHF

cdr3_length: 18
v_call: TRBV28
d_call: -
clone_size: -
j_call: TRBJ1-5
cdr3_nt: TGTGCCAGCCGCCCCTGGGGCAGGGAGGATGGTATAGATCAGCCCCAGCATTTT
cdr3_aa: CASRPWGREDGIDQPQHF

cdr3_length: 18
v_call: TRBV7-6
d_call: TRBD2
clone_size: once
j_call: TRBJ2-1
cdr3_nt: TGTGCCAGCAGCTTACTCGGTCCAAAGCGGGGGGGCCGGAATGAGCAGTTCTTC
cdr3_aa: CASSLLGPKRGGRNEQFF

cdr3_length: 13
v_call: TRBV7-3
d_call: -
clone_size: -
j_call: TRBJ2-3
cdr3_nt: TGTGCCAGCAGCTTAGCCCTATCGGATACGCAGTATTTT
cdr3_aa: CASSLALSDTQYF

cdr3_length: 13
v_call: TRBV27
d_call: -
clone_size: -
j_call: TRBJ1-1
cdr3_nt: TGTGCCAGCAGTTTAACGGGGAGCACTGAAGCTTTCTTT
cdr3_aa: CASSLTGSTEAFF

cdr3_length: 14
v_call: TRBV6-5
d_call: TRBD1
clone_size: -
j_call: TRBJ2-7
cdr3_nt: TGTGCCATCAGACCGGACAGGGCCACCTACGAGCAGTACTTC
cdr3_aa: CAIRPDRATYEQYF

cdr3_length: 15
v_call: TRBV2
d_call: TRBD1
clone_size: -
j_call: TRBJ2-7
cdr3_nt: TGTGCCAGCAGTGTTGGGGGGACAGGTAGAGGCGAGCAGTACTTC
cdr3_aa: CASSVGGTGRGEQYF

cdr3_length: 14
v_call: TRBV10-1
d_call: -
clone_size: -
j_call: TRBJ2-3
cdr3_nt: TGCGCCAGCAGTGAGGTGGGGGGCTGGGATACGCAGTATTTT
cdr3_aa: CASSEVGGWDTQYF

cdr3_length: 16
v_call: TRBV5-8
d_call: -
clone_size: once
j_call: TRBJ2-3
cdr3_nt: TGTGCCAGCAGAACCTGGGGCCTGGGGAGCACAGATACGCAGTATTTT
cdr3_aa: CASRTWGLGSTDTQYF

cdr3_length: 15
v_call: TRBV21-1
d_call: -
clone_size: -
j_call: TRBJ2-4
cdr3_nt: TGTGCCAGCAGCAAAGTTGCGGGGTTCATAGACATTCAGTACTTC
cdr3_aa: CASSKVAGFIDIQYF

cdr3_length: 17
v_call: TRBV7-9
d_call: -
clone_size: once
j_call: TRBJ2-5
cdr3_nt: TGTGCCAGCAGCTTGGAACGGTCGGCGGGGGCCCAAGAGACCCAGTACTTC
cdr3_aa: CASSLERSAGAQETQYF

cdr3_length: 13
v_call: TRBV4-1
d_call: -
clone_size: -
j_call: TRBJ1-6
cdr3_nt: TGCGCCAGCAGCCAAGGGAACCATTCACCCCTCCACTTT
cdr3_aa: CASSQGNHSPLHF

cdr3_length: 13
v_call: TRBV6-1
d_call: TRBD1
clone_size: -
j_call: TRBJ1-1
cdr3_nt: TGTGCCAGCAGTGCAGGGACAGCCACTGAAGCTTTCTTT
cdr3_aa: CASSAGTATEAFF

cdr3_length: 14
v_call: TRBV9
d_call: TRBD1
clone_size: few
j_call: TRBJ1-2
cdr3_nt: TGTGCCAGCAGCGTAGGCCAGGGGGCAGGTGGCTACACCTTC
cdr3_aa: CASSVGQGAGGYTF

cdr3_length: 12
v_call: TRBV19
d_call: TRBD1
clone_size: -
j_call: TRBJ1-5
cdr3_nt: TGTGCCAGTGCGCAGGGGGATCAGCCCCAGCATTTT
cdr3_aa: CASAQGDQPQHF

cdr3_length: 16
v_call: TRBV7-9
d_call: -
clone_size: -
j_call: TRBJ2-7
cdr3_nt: TGTGCCACCATCAAGCTTAGAGGGGGTAGGGTAGGCGAGCAGTACTTC
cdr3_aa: CATIKLRGGRVGEQYF

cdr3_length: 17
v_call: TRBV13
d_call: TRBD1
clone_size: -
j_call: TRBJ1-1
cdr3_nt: TGTGCCAGCAGCCCCAGGGGGAGTTCGGACATGAACACTGAAGCTTTCTTT
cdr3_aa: CASSPRGSSDMNTEAFF

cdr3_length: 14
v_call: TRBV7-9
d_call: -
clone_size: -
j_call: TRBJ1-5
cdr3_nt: TGTGCCAGCAGCTTAGGACAGGCGGGGCAGCCCCAGCATTTT
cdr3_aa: CASSLGQAGQPQHF

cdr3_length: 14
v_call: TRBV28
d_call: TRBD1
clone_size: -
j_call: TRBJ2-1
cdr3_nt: TGTGCCAGCAATACCGGGACAGGGGTCAATGAGCAGTTCTTC
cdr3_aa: CASNTGTGVNEQFF

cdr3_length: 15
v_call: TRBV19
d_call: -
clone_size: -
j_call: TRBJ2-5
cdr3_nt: TGTGCCAGTAGTATTTCCGGGAGTCGAGCCGAGACCCAGTACTTC
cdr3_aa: CASSISGSRAETQYF

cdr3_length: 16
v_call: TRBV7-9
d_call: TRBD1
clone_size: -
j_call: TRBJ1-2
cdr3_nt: TGTGCCAGCAGCCGTCCAGGACAGGGTGGAGGCTATGGCTACACCTTC
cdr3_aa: CASSRPGQGGGYGYTF

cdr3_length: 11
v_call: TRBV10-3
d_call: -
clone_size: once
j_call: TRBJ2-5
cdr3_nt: TGTGCCATCAGTGCTAAAGAGACCCAGTACTTC
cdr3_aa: CAISAKETQYF

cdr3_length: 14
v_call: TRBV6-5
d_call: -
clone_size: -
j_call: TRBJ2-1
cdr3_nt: TGTGCCAGCAGTTGGCGACAGCTGTTTAGGGAGCAGTTCTTC
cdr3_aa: CASSWRQLFREQFF

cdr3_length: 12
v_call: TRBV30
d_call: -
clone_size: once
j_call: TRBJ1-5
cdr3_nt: TGTGCCTGGAGTGTCCTGCCCAGGCCCCAGCATTTT
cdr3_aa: CAWSVLPRPQHF

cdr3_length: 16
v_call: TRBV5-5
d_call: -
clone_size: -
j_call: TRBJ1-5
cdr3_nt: TGTGCCAGCAGCTTGGCTTCGGACAGCCTCAATCAGCCCCAGCATTTT
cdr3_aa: CASSLASDSLNQPQHF

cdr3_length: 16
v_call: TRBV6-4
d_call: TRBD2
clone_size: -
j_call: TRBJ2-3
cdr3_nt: TGTGCCAGCAGTGAAGCGTCTAGCGGGGGCACAGATACGCAGTATTTT
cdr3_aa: CASSEASSGGTDTQYF

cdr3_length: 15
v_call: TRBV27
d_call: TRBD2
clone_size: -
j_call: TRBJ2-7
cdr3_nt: TGTGCCAGCAGCCAGTTAGCGGGGGGCTCCTACGAGCAGTACTTC
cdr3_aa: CASSQLAGGSYEQYF

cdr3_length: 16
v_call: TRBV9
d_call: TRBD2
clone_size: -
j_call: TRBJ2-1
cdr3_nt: TGTGCCAGCGGCCGACCCCGGGGGGGCCCCCACAATGAGCAGTTCTTC
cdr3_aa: CASGRPRGGPHNEQFF

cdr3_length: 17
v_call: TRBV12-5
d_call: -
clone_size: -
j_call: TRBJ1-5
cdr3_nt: TGTGCTAGTGGTTTGGTAGGTCGCCGCCATACTAATCAGCCCCAGCATTTT
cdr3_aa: CASGLVGRRHTNQPQHF